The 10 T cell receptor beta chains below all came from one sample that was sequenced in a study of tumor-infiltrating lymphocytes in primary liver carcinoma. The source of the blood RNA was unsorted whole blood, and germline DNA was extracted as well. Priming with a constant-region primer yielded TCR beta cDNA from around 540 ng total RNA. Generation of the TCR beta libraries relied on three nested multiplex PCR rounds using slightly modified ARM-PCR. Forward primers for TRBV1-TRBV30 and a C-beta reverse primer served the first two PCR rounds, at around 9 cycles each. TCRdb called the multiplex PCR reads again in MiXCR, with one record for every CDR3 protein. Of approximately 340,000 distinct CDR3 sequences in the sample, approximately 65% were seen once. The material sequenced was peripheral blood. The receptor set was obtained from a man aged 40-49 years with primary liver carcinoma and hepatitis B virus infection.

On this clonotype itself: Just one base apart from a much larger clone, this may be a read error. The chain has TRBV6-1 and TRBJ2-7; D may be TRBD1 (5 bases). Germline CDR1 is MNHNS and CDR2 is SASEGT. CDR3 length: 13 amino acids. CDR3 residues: CASTDSYLYKQYF. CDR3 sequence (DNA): TGTGCCAGCACCGACAGTTACCTCTACAAGCAGTACTTC.

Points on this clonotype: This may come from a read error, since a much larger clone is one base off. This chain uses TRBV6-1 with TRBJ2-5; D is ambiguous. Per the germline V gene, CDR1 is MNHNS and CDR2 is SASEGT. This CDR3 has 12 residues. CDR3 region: CAGSPQLETQYF. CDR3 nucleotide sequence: TGTGCCGGCAGTCCCCAGCTAGAGACCCAGTACTTC.

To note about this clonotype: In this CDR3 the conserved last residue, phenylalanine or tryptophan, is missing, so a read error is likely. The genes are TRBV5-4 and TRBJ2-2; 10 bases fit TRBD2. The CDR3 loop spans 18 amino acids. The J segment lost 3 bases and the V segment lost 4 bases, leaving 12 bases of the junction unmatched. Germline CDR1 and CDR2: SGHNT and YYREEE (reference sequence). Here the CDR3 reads CASSQDSGGAWYTGELFY. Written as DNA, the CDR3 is TGTGCCAGCAGCCAAGACAGCGGGGGGGCGTGGTACACCGGGGAGCTGTTTTAT.

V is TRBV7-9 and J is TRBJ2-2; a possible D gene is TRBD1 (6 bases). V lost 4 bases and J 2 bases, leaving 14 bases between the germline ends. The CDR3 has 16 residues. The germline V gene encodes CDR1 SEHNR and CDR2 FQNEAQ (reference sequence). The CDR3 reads CASSSPKGHNTGELFF. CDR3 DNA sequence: TGTGCCAGCAGCTCCCCTAAGGGACATAACACCGGGGAGCTGTTTTTT.

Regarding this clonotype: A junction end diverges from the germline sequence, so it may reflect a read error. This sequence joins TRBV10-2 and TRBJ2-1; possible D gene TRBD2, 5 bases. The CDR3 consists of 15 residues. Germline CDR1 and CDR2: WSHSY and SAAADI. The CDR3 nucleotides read TGCGCCAGCAGCCTAACTAGTTCCTCCTACAATGAGAAGTTCTTC. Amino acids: CASSLTSSSYNEKFF.

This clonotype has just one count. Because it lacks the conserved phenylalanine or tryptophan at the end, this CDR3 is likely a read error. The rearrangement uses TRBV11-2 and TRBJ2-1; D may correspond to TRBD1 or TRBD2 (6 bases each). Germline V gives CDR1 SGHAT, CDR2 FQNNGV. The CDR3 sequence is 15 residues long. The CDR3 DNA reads TGTGCCAGCAGCTTAGCCCCCGGGGGCTACATTGAGCAGTTCTCC. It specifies CASSLAPGGYIEQFS.

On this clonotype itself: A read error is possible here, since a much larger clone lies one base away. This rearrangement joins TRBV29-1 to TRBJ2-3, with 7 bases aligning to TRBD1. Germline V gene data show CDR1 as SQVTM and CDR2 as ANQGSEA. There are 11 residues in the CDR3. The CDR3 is CSVAGTDTRYF. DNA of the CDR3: TGCAGCGTTGCCGGGACAGATACGCGGTATTTT.

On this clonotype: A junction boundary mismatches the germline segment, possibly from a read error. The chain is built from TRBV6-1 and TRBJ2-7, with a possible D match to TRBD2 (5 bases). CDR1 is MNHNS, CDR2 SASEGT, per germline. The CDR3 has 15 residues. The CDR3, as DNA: TGTGTCAGCCCCGATGGAACGGGCGGGTATTACGAGCAGTACTTC. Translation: CVSPDGTGGYYEQYF.

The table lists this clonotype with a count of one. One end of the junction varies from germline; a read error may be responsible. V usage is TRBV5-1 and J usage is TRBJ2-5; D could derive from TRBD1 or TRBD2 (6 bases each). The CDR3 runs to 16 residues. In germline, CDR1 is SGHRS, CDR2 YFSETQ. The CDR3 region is CASSLSTGRHQETQYF. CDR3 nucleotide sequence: TGCGCCAGCAGCTTGAGCACAGGGAGGCACCAGGAGACCCAGTACTTC. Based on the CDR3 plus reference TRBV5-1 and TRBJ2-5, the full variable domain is KAGVTQTPRYLIKTRGQQVTLSCSPISGHRSVSWYQQTPGQGLQFLFEYFSETQRNKGNFPGRFSGRQFSNSRSEMNVSTLELGDSALYLCASSLSTGRHQETQYFGPGTRLLVL.

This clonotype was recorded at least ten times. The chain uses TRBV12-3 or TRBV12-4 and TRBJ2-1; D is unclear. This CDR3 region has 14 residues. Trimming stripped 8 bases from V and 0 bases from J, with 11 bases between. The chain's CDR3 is CASGFQSSYNEQFF. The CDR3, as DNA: TGTGCCAGCGGCTTCCAGAGCTCCTACAATGAGCAGTTCTTC.